This T cell receptor beta chain was sequenced for a study of blood T cell repertoires in COVID-19. Sequencing was performed with immunoSEQ multiplex PCR; in TCRdb, only in-frame clones are kept and a portion is missing. The sample lists fewer than 300,000 clones; 70% to 90% were seen once. CDR1 and CDR2 (germline): SGHNT, YENEEA. Trimming shortened V by 1 base and J by 2 bases, and 6 bases separated the two germline ends. The CDR3 runs 13 residues. This TCR came from a man younger than 35 who had recovered from COVID-19. The specimen was PBMCs or T cells enriched from blood (not recorded which). The chain employs TRBV11-3 and TRBJ2-7; no firm D call. The CDR3 loop is CASSLGTAYEQYF. CDR3 bases: TGTGCCAGCAGCTTAGGTACGGCCTACGAGCAGTACTTC.